This T cell receptor (beta chain) was obtained from a study of shared clonotypes between healthy human individuals. The study's findings and limits: Clonotype sharing across donors was expected to vary with sequencing depth. Roughly 5% of naive CD4 clonotypes were common to several donors.

Trimming took 5 bases from V and 6 from J; bases not matched to a gene: 8. The CDR3 consists of 15 residues. Per the germline V gene, CDR1 is MNHNY and CDR2 is SVGAGI (reference sequence). For this clone: Its antigen is unidentified.

TCRdb's copy holds only in-frame clones and misses some; the assay was immunoSEQ multiplex PCR. The sample holds millions of clones; about 92% are singletons and the top ten take 0.14%. The V and J genes are TRBV6-6 and TRBJ2-2; 8 bases agree with TRBD2. This clonotype originated in a man younger than 35 in good health. Sequencing used naive CD4+ T cells sorted from blood. The subset here: CD45RA+ positively selected. The CDR3 spells CASSRSGGGAGELFF. For the CDR3, the DNA is TGTGCCAGCAGTCGGAGCGGGGGAGGGGCCGGGGAGCTGTTTTTT.